One sample yielded the 19 T cell receptor beta chains listed below, sequenced in a study of graft-versus-host responses after intestinal transplantation. Here immunoSEQ multiplex PCR was the method, and the copy in TCRdb shows in-frame clones only, minus some. The sample records some 120,000 clones, just over 90% being singletons. The antigens for these receptors are not known. Sequences were derived from unstimulated CD4+ T cells sorted from spleen or lymph node cells, sampled before intestinal transplant. Receptors were obtained from a human donor who received an intestinal transplant.

V gene TRBV5-5 combines with J gene TRBJ2-5; TRBD2 agrees at 9 bases. This CDR3 is built from 17 residues. Losses at the gene ends were 1 base for V and 4 bases for J; bases not matched to a gene: 11. The germline V gene has CDR1 SGHKS and CDR2 YYEKEE (reference sequence). The CDR3 DNA follows: TGTGCCAGCAGCTTGTCCAAGGGCATACTAGCGGGAGAGACCCAGTACTTC. It encodes CASSLSKGILAGETQYF.

CDR3 bases: TGTGCCAGCAGCCACAGGGTTTCGAATGAGCAGTTCTTC. It encodes CASSHRVSNEQFF. This chain connects TRBV7-2 to TRBJ2-1; TRBD1 might be the D (6 bases). The CDR3 spans 13 residues. Germline assignment: CDR1 SGHTA and CDR2 FQGNSA. Trimming stripped 5 bases from V and 7 bases from J, with 12 bases between. The entire variable domain, with the rest obtained from reference TRBV7-2 and TRBJ2-1, is as follows: GAGVSQSPSNKVTEKGKDVELRCDPISGHTALYWYRQSLGQGLEFLIYFQGNSAPDKSGLPSDRFSAERTGGSVSTLTIQRTQQEDSAVYLCASSHRVSNEQFFGPGTRLTVL.

The V call is TRBV30, the J call TRBJ1-4; 7 bases are a match to TRBD1. Germline CDR1 reads GTSNPN; CDR2 reads SVGIG (reference sequence). The CDR3 is 13 amino acids. With V trimmed by 4 bases and J by 6 bases, 5 bases remained unmatched. The CDR3 loop reads CAWNTGVYEKLFF. CDR3 nucleotides: TGTGCCTGGAACACAGGGGTATATGAAAAACTGTTTTTT.

The chain links TRBV29-1 to TRBJ1-2; 10 bases map to TRBD1. Trimming took 6 bases from V and 8 from J; bases not matched to a gene: 9. Germline assignment: CDR1 SQVTM and CDR2 ANQGSEA. The CDR3 has 13 amino acids. The CDR3 loop is CSVSGQGIQGYTF. The CDR3 DNA is TGCAGCGTCTCGGGACAGGGGATCCAGGGCTACACCTTC.

The chain uses TRBV2 and TRBJ1-6; TRBD1 matches 8 bases. Germline V gives CDR1 SNHLY, CDR2 FYNNEI. CDR3 length: 19 amino acids. Trimming removed 3 bases from V and 0 bases from J; junction bases left unmatched: 10. The DNA of the CDR3 is TGTGCCAGCAGTGAGACCTTAGGACAGGGATACTCCTATAATTCACCCCTCCACTTT. It codes for CASSETLGQGYSYNSPLHF.

To note about this clone: Other DNA sequences from this sample encode an identical CDR3 as well. J is TRBJ1-1 and V is TRBV7-2; TRBD1 is a possible D gene (6 bases). Per germline, CDR1 SGHTA and CDR2 FQGNSA. The ends were cut back, 0 bases at V and 0 bases at J, with 8 bases in the middle. This CDR3 contains 15 residues. The CDR3 is CASSLAGTLNTEAFF. DNA of the CDR3: TGTGCCAGCAGCTTAGCCGGGACACTGAACACTGAAGCTTTCTTT.

This rearrangement joins TRBV6-5 to TRBJ1-2, with TRBD1 as a possible D gene (6 bases). The CDR3 is made up of 14 amino acids. V gave up 2 bases and J gave up 5 bases, with 12 bases separating them. Per germline, CDR1 MNHEY and CDR2 SVGAGI. The CDR3, as DNA: TGTGCCAGCAGTTACAGGGACATCGGATATGGCTACACCTTC. As protein: CASSYRDIGYGYTF.

The gene calls are TRBV9 and TRBJ1-1; tentatively, D is TRBD1 (6 bases). The CDR3 spans 16 residues. V lost 2 bases and J lost 1, with 15 bases in between. Germline V lookup: CDR1 SGDLS, CDR2 YYNGEE. The CDR3 spells CASSVSIGGKNTEAFF. CDR3 DNA sequence: TGTGCCAGCAGCGTCTCGATAGGGGGAAAGAACACTGAAGCTTTCTTT.

This clone was counted a few times. The chain combines TRBV5-1 with TRBJ2-3; 8 bases map to TRBD2. Germline CDR1 SGHRS, CDR2 YFSETQ. The CDR3 consists of 14 residues. The junction had 4 bases not matched to a gene; V was cut back by 5 bases and J by 2 bases. The CDR3 nucleotides read TGCGCCAGCAGTTGGACTAGCCCCACAGATACGCAGTATTTT. This encodes CASSWTSPTDTQYF.

The chain couples TRBV28 to TRBJ2-5; D is ambiguous. The germline V gene has CDR1 MDHEN and CDR2 SYDVKM. V lost 3 bases and J 4 bases, leaving 12 bases between the germline ends. The CDR3 loop spans 14 amino acids. DNA of the CDR3: TGTGCCAGCAGTTTTACTATCACGGGAGAGACCCAGTACTTC. Translation: CASSFTITGETQYF.

The CDR3 DNA sequence: TGTGCCAGCGGGGGACAGAGAAACATTCAGTACTTC. Protein product: CASGGQRNIQYF. The genes are TRBV28 and TRBJ2-4, with TRBD1 matching 7 bases. J lost 6 bases, V lost 8 bases, and 4 bases had no gene match. The CDR3 spans 12 residues. Germline V gene sequence: CDR1 MDHEN, CDR2 SYDVKM.

The V gene is TRBV5-1, the J gene TRBJ2-7; TRBD2 agrees at 13 bases. This CDR3 region has 14 residues. Per the germline V gene, CDR1 is SGHRS and CDR2 is YFSETQ. V gave up 6 bases and J gave up 5 bases; unmatched junction bases: 5. The CDR3 spells CASTRTSGSHEQYF. The CDR3 nucleotides read TGCGCCAGCACCCGGACTAGCGGGAGTCACGAGCAGTACTTC.

V gene TRBV19 combines with J gene TRBJ1-5; 10 bases are shared with TRBD1. In germline, CDR1 is LNHDA, CDR2 SQIVND (reference sequence). The length of the CDR3 is 16 residues. The V gene end was trimmed by 3 bases and the J gene end by 6 bases; junction bases not matched to a gene: 8. CDR3 in DNA: TGTGCCAGTAGTATTGGGGGACAGGGGAGGGCTCAGCCCCAGCATTTT. Residues: CASSIGGQGRAQPQHF. The variable domain in full, completed from reference TRBV19 and TRBJ1-5, reads DGGITQSPKYLFRKEGQNVTLSCEQNLNHDAMYWYRQDPGQGLRLIYYSQIVNDFQKGDIAEGYSVSREKKESFPLTVTSAQKNPTAFYLCASSIGGQGRAQPQHFGDGTRLSIL.

The V and J genes are TRBV9 and TRBJ2-2, with TRBD1 as a possible D gene (6 bases). Germline values: CDR1 SGDLS, CDR2 YYNGEE. The ends were cut back, 6 bases at V and 1 base at J, with 13 bases in the middle. This CDR3 has 15 amino acids. The CDR3 DNA reads as TGTGCCAGCACCCAGGGGTCCCTGAACACCGGGGAGCTGTTTTTT. This encodes CASTQGSLNTGELFF.

The chain recombines TRBV11-2 with TRBJ1-2, with a tentative D call TRBD1 (5 bases). The length of the CDR3 is 13 residues. In germline, CDR1 is SGHAT, CDR2 FQNNGV. Trimming took 5 bases from V and 7 from J, leaving 14 bases between them. The CDR3 sequence: CASSPRGLRGYTF. In DNA, the CDR3 is TGTGCCAGCAGCCCCCGGGGACTCCGTGGCTACACCTTC.

The sample holds a few counts of this clone. This chain connects TRBV6-5 to TRBJ1-2; D possibly corresponds to TRBD1 (6 bases). V lost 8 bases and J 7 bases, leaving 14 bases between the germline ends. Germline-derived CDR1 and CDR2 are MNHEY and SVGAGI. There are 12 residues in the CDR3. The CDR3 sequence is CASRGGAFGYTF. The CDR3 bases are TGTGCCAGCCGGGGGGGCGCCTTTGGCTACACCTTC.

The V and J genes are TRBV19 and TRBJ2-7; 10 bases agree with TRBD2. The CDR3 is 14 amino acids. After removal of 6 bases from V and 3 bases from J, the junction contained 5 bases not matched to a gene. Germline-derived CDR1 and CDR2 are LNHDA and SQIVND (reference sequence). The CDR3 reads CASSLAGVLYEQYF. The DNA for the CDR3 is TGTGCCAGTAGCCTAGCGGGGGTGCTCTACGAGCAGTACTTC. Looking up the rest from reference TRBV19 and TRBJ2-7 gives the full variable domain: DGGITQSPKYLFRKEGQNVTLSCEQNLNHDAMYWYRQDPGQGLRLIYYSQIVNDFQKGDIAEGYSVSREKKESFPLTVTSAQKNPTAFYLCASSLAGVLYEQYFGPGTRLTVT.

V and J are TRBV28 and TRBJ2-7; no clear D. Germline V gene sequence: CDR1 MDHEN, CDR2 SYDVKM. The CDR3 has 12 residues. V shed 3 bases and J shed 2 bases, with 5 bases lying between them. The DNA for the CDR3 is TGTGCCAGCAGTTTCCGGGCCTACGAGCAGTACTTC. Translating it yields CASSFRAYEQYF. The full variable domain, with the rest looked up from reference TRBV28 and TRBJ2-7, is DVKVTQSSRYLVKRTGEKVFLECVQDMDHENMFWYRQDPGLGLRLIYFSYDVKMKEKGDIPEGYSVSREKKERFSLILESASTNQTSMYLCASSFRAYEQYFGPGTRLTVT.

This clone occurred once. V usage is TRBV6-5 and J usage is TRBJ2-7, with TRBD1 identical over 7 bases. CDR1 is MNHEY, CDR2 SVGAGI, per germline. J gave up 4 bases and V 1 base, and 7 bases lay outside the gene matches. The CDR3 has 15 amino acids. This CDR3 is CASSYWTGRGYEQYF. CDR3 coding DNA: TGTGCCAGCAGTTACTGGACAGGCCGAGGGTACGAGCAGTACTTC.